This TCR beta chain came from a study of T-cell reconstitution after alpha-beta-depleted transplantation in children. General study results and limits: It was newly produced T cells that mostly accounted for T-cell counts and diversity one year after transplant. Roughly two months post-transplant, alpha-beta T cells reportedly originated from several hundred graft clones that had expanded. Recipient T cells and thymic progenitors that survived were the source of the high TCRbeta diversity seen at day 60 in some patients.

Library preparation (for TCRbeta) was performed with unique molecular identifiers. TCRdb reprocessed the PCR reads via MiXCR and lists one record per CDR3 protein. The table lists roughly 250,000 distinct CDR3 sequences, roughly 8.2% of them singletons. The germline V gene encodes CDR1 SGHDT and CDR2 YYEEEE. This CDR3 spans 16 amino acids. Trimming took 2 bases from V and 1 from J, leaving 14 bases between them. This clonotype showed up many times. No antigen is known for it. This TCR was sampled from a male patient between 5 and 17 years old who had a stem cell transplant for acute lymphoblastic leukemia, so the T cells may come from the graft donor. The chain links TRBV5-6 to TRBJ2-3, with unresolved D. This specimen was PBMCs, mostly from graft donor cells, taken 180 days after TCRalphabeta/CD19-depleted stem cell transplant. This chain's CDR3 is CASSFSRLDRTDTQYF. The CDR3 DNA sequence: TGTGCCAGCAGCTTTAGCCGTTTGGACCGCACAGATACGCAGTATTTT.